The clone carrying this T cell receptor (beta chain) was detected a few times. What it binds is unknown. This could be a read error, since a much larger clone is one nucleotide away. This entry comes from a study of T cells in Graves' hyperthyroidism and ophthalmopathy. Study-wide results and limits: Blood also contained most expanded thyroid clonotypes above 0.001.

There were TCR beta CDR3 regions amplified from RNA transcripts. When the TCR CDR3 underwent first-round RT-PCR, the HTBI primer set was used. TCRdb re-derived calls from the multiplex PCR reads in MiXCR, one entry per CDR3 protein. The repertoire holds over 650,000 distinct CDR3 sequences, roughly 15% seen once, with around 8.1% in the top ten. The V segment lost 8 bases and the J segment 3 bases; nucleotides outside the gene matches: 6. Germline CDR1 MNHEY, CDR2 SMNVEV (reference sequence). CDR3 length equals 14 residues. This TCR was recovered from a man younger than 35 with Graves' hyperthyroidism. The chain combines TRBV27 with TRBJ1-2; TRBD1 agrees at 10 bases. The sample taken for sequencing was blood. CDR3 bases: TGTGCCAGCGCCCCCGGGACAGGGGACTATGGCTACACCTTC. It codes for CASAPGTGDYGYTF.